This TCR beta chain was observed in a study of T-cell memory formation after mild COVID-19. The germline CDR1 and CDR2 sequences are SGHTA and FQGTGA. This CDR3 region has 13 residues. The V end lost 5 bases, the J end lost 8 bases, and 13 bases lay between the germline ends. This clonotype was counted a few times. No antigen is known for it. Study-wide points: Researchers report contracting CD4+ clones mostly in CM and EM, with CD8+ clones in EMRA. The pre-infection memory compartment contained some responding clones, suggesting cross-reactive memory joined.

The TCR alpha and TCR beta cDNA libraries, bearing sample barcodes and UMIs, were generated by 5'RACE using constant-segment primers. Using its own MiXCR run on the 5' RACE reads, TCRdb lists one record per CDR3 protein. There are about 190,000 distinct CDR3 sequences in the sample; 27% occur only once, and over 10% lies in the top ten. This receptor was obtained from an adult woman who had mild COVID-19 (a few samples of this study predate the infection). Cell type and time point are not known. This rearrangement joins TRBV7-3 to TRBJ2-1; D unresolved. Sequenced sample: PBMCs or a T cell subset sorted from them (not recorded which). CDR3 sequence reads: CASSPPGAYEQFF. CDR3 bases: TGTGCCAGCAGCCCCCCCGGCGCGTATGAGCAGTTCTTC.